One sample yielded the 17 T cell receptor beta chains listed below, sequenced in a study of shared clonotypes between healthy human individuals. Libraries were prepared by immunoSEQ multiplex PCR; TCRdb keeps only in-frame clonotypes and omits some of them. This table holds 2,500,000 or so clones, approximately 92% found once. The sample comprised naive CD4+ T cells sorted from blood. Subset noted: CD45RA+ positively selected. These receptors came from a man younger than 35 in good health.

The chain combines TRBV23-1 with TRBJ1-1, with 7 positions matching TRBD1. TRBV23-1 is reported as an ORF; its role is uncertain. J was trimmed by 0 bases and V by 8 bases; bases with no gene match: 3. The CDR3 loop spans 13 amino acids. The CDR3 protein is CASGDSMNTEAFF. CDR3 in DNA: TGCGCCAGCGGGGACAGCATGAACACTGAAGCTTTCTTT.

J is TRBJ1-2 and V is TRBV11-2, with D unresolved. Between the trimmed V and J ends, which lost 1 base and 2 bases, there was a span of 14 bases. This CDR3 has 16 amino acids. In germline, CDR1 is SGHAT, CDR2 FQNNGV. CDR3 nucleotide sequence: TGTGCCAGCAGCTTAGGGCTAGGGATCCAGAACTATGGCTACACCTTC. It yields the protein CASSLGLGIQNYGYTF.

The chain recombines TRBV6-1 with TRBJ2-7, with D perhaps matching TRBD1 (6 bases). V lost 0 bases and J 2 bases, leaving 11 bases between the germline ends. Per the germline V gene, CDR1 is MNHNS and CDR2 is SASEGT. The CDR3 contains 15 residues. In nucleotides, the CDR3 is TGTGCCAGCAGTGAAGCTTGGCAGGGGACCTACGAGCAGTACTTC. As protein: CASSEAWQGTYEQYF.

The V call is TRBV9, the J call TRBJ2-3; 8 bases map to TRBD2. J was trimmed by 3 bases and V by 0 bases; bases with no gene match: 6. CDR1 and CDR2 (germline): SGDLS, YYNGEE. CDR3 length: 16 amino acids. The CDR3 DNA sequence: TGTGCCAGCAGCGTAGCCCCTACTAGCGGAACAGATACGCAGTATTTT. Translation: CASSVAPTSGTDTQYF.

The genes are TRBV19 and TRBJ1-2; D unclear. The CDR3 consists of 14 residues. CDR1 and CDR2 (germline): LNHDA, SQIVND (reference sequence). Trimming removed 5 bases at V and 6 bases at J, with 16 bases between. The CDR3 is CASSATDGLDGYTF. The CDR3, as DNA: TGTGCCAGTAGTGCAACCGACGGATTGGATGGCTACACCTTC.

The V and J genes are TRBV11-2 and TRBJ2-1; 11 bases map to TRBD1. This CDR3 is built from 15 residues. Germline assignment: CDR1 SGHAT and CDR2 FQNNGV. J gave up 8 bases and V 3 bases, and 6 bases lay outside the gene matches. In nucleotides, the CDR3 is TGTGCCAGCAGCTTGGGACAGGGGGTATCTTATGAGCAGTTCTTC. It translates to CASSLGQGVSYEQFF.

The CDR3: CATGTTNTGELFF. CDR3 nucleotide sequence: TGTGCCACGGGAACAACCAACACCGGGGAGCTGTTTTTT. The V and J genes are TRBV7-8 and TRBJ2-2, with D perhaps TRBD2 (5 bases). This CDR3 is built from 13 residues. CDR1 and CDR2 from the germline V gene are SGHVS and FQNEAQ. V shed 10 bases and J shed 2 bases, with 11 bases lying between them.

This clone was seen once. The rearrangement links TRBV6-9 to TRBJ1-5, with TRBD1 as a possible D gene (6 bases). The ends were cut back, 3 bases at V and 1 base at J, with 13 bases in the middle. Germline CDR1 reads MNHGY; CDR2 reads SVAAGI. This CDR3 is 16 amino acids long. CDR3 residues: CASSYRWGQSNQPQHF. CDR3 DNA: TGTGCCAGCAGTTACCGGTGGGGGCAGAGCAATCAGCCCCAGCATTTT.

The chain has TRBV7-8 and TRBJ2-5; D is possibly TRBD2 (6 bases). The V end was cut by 5 bases, the J end by 5 bases, with 15 bases between. The CDR3 has 14 residues. CDR1 and CDR2 from the germline V gene are SGHVS and FQNEAQ. The CDR3 loop reads CASSPRDSGETQYF. The CDR3 DNA reads as TGTGCCAGCAGCCCGCGGGACTCGGGGGAGACCCAGTACTTC. Filled out from reference TRBV7-8 and TRBJ2-5, the complete variable domain reads GAGVSQSPRYKVAKRGQDVALRCDPISGHVSLFWYQQALGQGPEFLTYFQNEAQLDKSGLPSDRFFAERPEGSVSTLKIQRTQQEDSAVYLCASSPRDSGETQYFGPGTRLLVL.

This clone was detected only a few times. V usage is TRBV30 and J usage is TRBJ2-5; maybe TRBD1 (5 bases). The V end lost 3 bases, the J end lost 7 bases, and 12 bases lay between the germline ends. This CDR3 region has 12 residues. From germline, CDR1 is GTSNPN and CDR2 SVGIG (reference sequence). As DNA, the CDR3 is TGTGCCTGGAGCGAACAGGTCATGACCCAGTACTTC. Translation: CAWSEQVMTQYF.

This sequence joins TRBV7-9 and TRBJ2-2; TRBD1 matches at 8 bases. Germline assignment: CDR1 SEHNR and CDR2 FQNEAQ (reference sequence). The ends lost 5 bases at V and 0 bases at J; junction bases unmatched: 11. The CDR3 loop spans 18 amino acids. The CDR3 sequence: CASSESRDRPANTGELFF. The CDR3 DNA reads TGTGCCAGCAGCGAATCCCGGGACAGGCCCGCGAACACCGGGGAGCTGTTTTTT.

The chain is built from TRBV5-5 and TRBJ2-5, with 7 nucleotides matching TRBD1. The CDR3 contains 15 residues. V was pared by 4 bases and J by 6 bases, with 12 bases of the junction left unmatched. Germline CDR1 and CDR2: SGHKS and YYEKEE (reference sequence). The CDR3 coding sequence is TGTGCCAGCAGCCTAGGGACCGGGACAGCTAAGACCCAGTACTTC. Translated: CASSLGTGTAKTQYF.

The chain couples TRBV2 to TRBJ2-3, with TRBD2 matching over 10 bases. Germline V gene data show CDR1 as SNHLY and CDR2 as FYNNEI. The length of the CDR3 is 15 residues. Trimming took 6 bases from V and 0 from J; bases not matched to a gene: 3. The CDR3 nucleotides read TGTGCCAGCAGGGTACTAGCGGGAAGCACAGATACGCAGTATTTT. Translated, it gives CASRVLAGSTDTQYF.

The chain has TRBV20-1 and TRBJ2-2; D perhaps matches TRBD2 (5 bases). Per germline, CDR1 DFQATT and CDR2 SNEGSKA (reference sequence). V lost 8 bases, J lost 6 bases, and 10 bases lay in between. The CDR3 totals 11 residues. CDR3: CSLSDAGELFF. The DNA of the CDR3 is TGCAGTCTTAGCGACGCCGGGGAGCTGTTTTTT.

The chain joins TRBV9 to TRBJ2-7; TRBD2 is a possible D gene (5 bases). CDR3 length: 15 amino acids. The germline gives CDR1 SGDLS, CDR2 YYNGEE. The germline V and J ends were trimmed by 3 bases and 2 bases, with 15 bases remaining between them. CDR3 residues: CASSDGPGIPYEQYF. In DNA, the CDR3 is TGTGCCAGCAGCGACGGGCCGGGGATCCCCTACGAGCAGTACTTC.

The chain combines TRBV18 with TRBJ2-2; D call uncertain. CDR1 and CDR2 (germline): KGHSH, LQKENI. Between the trimmed V and J ends, which lost 0 bases and 7 bases, there was a span of 6 bases. The CDR3 covers 13 residues. CDR3 loop: CASSPPVGGELFF. In DNA, the CDR3 is TGTGCCAGCTCACCACCGGTCGGCGGGGAGCTGTTTTTT.

This clone was recorded once. The V and J genes are TRBV4-1 and TRBJ2-3; 8 positions agree with TRBD2. Germline CDR1 is MGHRA and CDR2 is YSYEKL. The CDR3 has 15 residues. Trimming at V came to 4 bases and at J to 0 bases, leaving 3 bases not matched to a gene. The CDR3 nucleotides are TGCGCCAGCAGCCCGATAGCGGGGAGCACAGATACGCAGTATTTT. Amino acids: CASSPIAGSTDTQYF.